This TCR beta chain comes out of a study of control samples from healthy donors and cancer patients. Sequenced by immunoSEQ multiplex PCR; TCRdb stores in-frame clones only, minus some. The table lists about 210,000 clones. Germline loops: CDR1 SEHNR, CDR2 FQNEAQ (reference sequence). The V segment lost 7 bases and the J segment 5 bases; nucleotides outside the gene matches: 16. This CDR3 region has 17 residues. The clonotype originates from a woman aged 30 to 39 in good health. The sample was blood. This chain uses TRBV7-9 with TRBJ2-2; 7 bases agree with TRBD1. The CDR3: CASNIGLRQGKTGELFF. The CDR3 nucleotides are TGTGCCAGCAACATCGGTCTGAGACAGGGAAAAACCGGGGAGCTGTTTTTT.